These T cell receptor beta chains were read from a single sample in a study of blood T cell repertoires in COVID-19. Some clones are missing from TCRdb's copy, which holds only in-frame ones; the method was immunoSEQ multiplex PCR. The sample contains over 65,000 clones, about 86% of which appear only once. The sequenced sample consisted of peripheral blood. Receptors originate from a human donor in a cohort sampled during active COVID-19. CDR3s include the opening cysteine and the closing phenylalanine or tryptophan. A D gene is named only where the DNA matches it firmly. Not every row has a clone size; where given, it reads once, few, many or a size class.

cdr3_nt	cdr3_aa	d_call	v_call	clone_size	j_call
TGTGCCAGTCGACAGGGCTCCTACAATGAGCAGTTCTTC	CASRQGSYNEQFF	TRBD1	TRBV7-2	NA	TRBJ2-1
TGTGCCATCAGTGATGGGTCGGGGTCCAATCAGCCCCAGCATTTT	CAISDGSGSNQPQHF	NA	TRBV10-3	NA	TRBJ1-5
TGCGCCAGCAGCTTAGACAGGGGTTACGAGCAGTACTTC	CASSLDRGYEQYF	TRBD1	TRBV5-1	NA	TRBJ2-7
TGTGCCAGCAGCTTAGACCGGACAGGGCGATCTGGAAACACCATATATTTT	CASSLDRTGRSGNTIYF	TRBD1	TRBV11-2	NA	TRBJ1-3
TGTGCCAGCAGTCCCTCGCGAGGGTCACCCCTCCACTTT	CASSPSRGSPLHF	NA	TRBV27	once	TRBJ1-6
TGTGCCAGCAGCCAAGAGGCGGGCACAGATACGCAGTATTTT	CASSQEAGTDTQYF	NA	TRBV3-1/TRBV3-2	few	TRBJ2-3
TGTGCCAGCAGCCCCACAGGGAAGGTCAGCGAGCAGTACTTC	CASSPTGKVSEQYF	NA	TRBV5-4	few	TRBJ2-7
TGTGCCAGCTCACCACTGTCAGGGGCCATGAACACTGAAGCTTTCTTT	CASSPLSGAMNTEAFF	NA	TRBV18	NA	TRBJ1-1
TGTGCCAGTAGTTCAATGGACAGGGCCTACGAGCAGTACTTC	CASSSMDRAYEQYF	TRBD1	TRBV19	NA	TRBJ2-7
TGTGCCAGCAGCGTAGGTCACGCGGTGGAGGAGCAGTACTTC	CASSVGHAVEEQYF	NA	TRBV9	few	TRBJ2-7
TGTGCCAGCAGTTCCATAGACAGAGATCAGCCCCAGCATTTT	CASSSIDRDQPQHF	NA	TRBV28	NA	TRBJ1-5
TGCGCCAGCTCCTCCGGGACAGGGGCCTACGAGCAGTACTTC	CASSSGTGAYEQYF	TRBD1	TRBV5-1	once	TRBJ2-7
TGTGCCAGCAGCTCCGGGGGGGCGGGGAACACTGAAGCTTTCTTT	CASSSGGAGNTEAFF	NA	TRBV7-2	NA	TRBJ1-1
TGTGCCAGCAGCTACCCAGGACAGGCCGGGGAGCTGTTTTTT	CASSYPGQAGELFF	TRBD1	TRBV11-1	once	TRBJ2-2
TGTGCCAGCAGTTTCGAAGAAAGACGGACACACGGCTACACCTTC	CASSFEERRTHGYTF	NA	TRBV28	NA	TRBJ1-2
TGTGCCAGCAGTTACTCCAGGAGTATTCTAGGGTCCGGGGGAAGCACCATATATTTT	CASSYSRSILGSGGSTIYF	NA	TRBV6-2/TRBV6-3	NA	TRBJ1-3
TGTGCCAGCAGTTTAAGTTCTGGGCAGTTCGGCTACACCTTC	CASSLSSGQFGYTF	NA	TRBV27	NA	TRBJ1-2
TGTGCCAGCAGCGCGGTGGGACAGGGAACCTACGAGCAGTACTTC	CASSAVGQGTYEQYF	TRBD1	TRBV6-6	few	TRBJ2-7
TGTGCCACCTCAGACACCTACTCTGGAAACACCATATATTTT	CATSDTYSGNTIYF	NA	TRBV24-1	NA	TRBJ1-3
TGTGCCAGCAGCTTAGCGGGACTAGGTACGCAGTATTTT	CASSLAGLGTQYF	TRBD2	TRBV7-8	NA	TRBJ2-3
TGTGCCAGCAGCCGAACAGGGGATGGCTACACCTTC	CASSRTGDGYTF	TRBD1	TRBV11-2	few	TRBJ1-2
TGTGCCAGCAGTGAAGGGCCCGGGTTAAATGAAAAACTGTTTTTT	CASSEGPGLNEKLFF	NA	TRBV6-1	NA	TRBJ1-4
TGCGCCAGCAGCCAGACTAGCGGGGGAGGCTACGAGCAGTACTTC	CASSQTSGGGYEQYF	TRBD2	TRBV4-1	NA	TRBJ2-7
TGTGCCAGCAGTTACTCGGAGCGGGGGCAGGATACGCAGTATTTT	CASSYSERGQDTQYF	TRBD2	TRBV6-5	NA	TRBJ2-3
TGTGCCAGTAGACCCCGGGACATAAATAATTCACCCCTCCACTTT	CASRPRDINNSPLHF	NA	TRBV3-1/TRBV3-2	NA	TRBJ1-6
TGTGCCAGTGCGCGGGGTCTCAATCAGCCCCAGCATTTT	CASARGLNQPQHF	NA	TRBV2	NA	TRBJ1-5
TGTGCCAGCAGCTTGGGACAGAGAGACAATGAGCAGTTCTTC	CASSLGQRDNEQFF	NA	TRBV5-8	NA	TRBJ2-1
TGTGCCAGCAGCAATCAACAGGATCAGCCCCAGCATTTT	CASSNQQDQPQHF	NA	TRBV11-2	NA	TRBJ1-5
TGTGCCAGCAGTGAGGTAGATCGCAATCAGCCCCAGCATTTT	CASSEVDRNQPQHF	NA	TRBV2	NA	TRBJ1-5